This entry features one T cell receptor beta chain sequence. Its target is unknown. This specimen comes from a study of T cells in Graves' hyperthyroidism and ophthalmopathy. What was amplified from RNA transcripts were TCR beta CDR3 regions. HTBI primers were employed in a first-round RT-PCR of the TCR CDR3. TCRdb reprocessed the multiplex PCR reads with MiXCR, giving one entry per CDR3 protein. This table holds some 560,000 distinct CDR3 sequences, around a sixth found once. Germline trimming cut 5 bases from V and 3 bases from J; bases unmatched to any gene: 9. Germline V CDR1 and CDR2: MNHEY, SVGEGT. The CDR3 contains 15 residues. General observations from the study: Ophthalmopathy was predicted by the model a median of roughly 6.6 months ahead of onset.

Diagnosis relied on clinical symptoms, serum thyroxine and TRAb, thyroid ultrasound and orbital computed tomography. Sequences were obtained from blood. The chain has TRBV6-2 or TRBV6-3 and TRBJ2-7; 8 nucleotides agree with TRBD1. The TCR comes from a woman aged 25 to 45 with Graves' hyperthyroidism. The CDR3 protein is CASSDPQGVYYEQYF. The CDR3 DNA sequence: TGTGCCAGCAGTGACCCACAGGGGGTTTACTACGAGCAGTACTTC.